The present T cell receptor beta chain was sequenced within a study of blood T cell repertoires in COVID-19. The wider study: COVID-19 samples collected from the United States, Italy and Spain covered acute and convalescent phases. The analysed material was cDNA or gDNA that came from T cells, B-cell-depleted T cells, or PBMCs.

Germline loops: CDR1 ENHRY, CDR2 SYGVKD. V lost 2 bases, J lost 7 bases, and 12 bases lay in between. This CDR3 spans 15 amino acids. Per the original data handling: Amplifying reference gene primers gave estimates of nucleated cell counts. The protocol was immunoSEQ multiplex PCR, while the TCRdb copy is restricted to in-frame clones and leaves out a portion. The V and J calls and the clone size are those of that table, but D and trimming were determined from the DNA. The table has roughly 70,000 clones, approximately 90% seen once. The chain combines TRBV10-3 with TRBJ1-6; D gene unclear. The receptor comes from a human donor in a cohort sampled during active COVID-19. The sequenced sample consisted of peripheral blood. CDR3 protein: CAISEQLAGNSPLHF. DNA for the CDR3: TGTGCCATCAGTGAGCAGCTCGCGGGCAATTCACCCCTCCACTTT.